This is a list of T cell receptor beta chains from one sample in a study of T cell clonotyping in hematopoietic cell transplantation. Profiling relied on immunoSEQ multiplex PCR, and the TCRdb table lists in-frame clones only, not all of them. The sample yields over 4,500 clones, 72% seen once. Material: PBMCs, obtained 100 days after allogeneic stem cell transplant. The receptors originated from a female patient aged 50 to 60 who had an allogeneic stem cell transplant, so the T cells may come from the graft donor. Some clones in this sample may be carry-over from other donors' samples. Both conserved end residues are part of each CDR3. A D gene is named only where the DNA matches it firmly. The size entry is marked missing in some rows and otherwise reads once, few, many or a size class.

CDR3: CAWRPVYRGNTEAFF; DNA: TGTGCCTGGAGGCCAGTCTACAGGGGTAACACTGAAGCTTTCTTT; J: TRBJ1-1; size: few; V: TRBV30; D: TRBD1
CDR3: CASSPPRDDEQFF; DNA: TGTGCCAGCAGCCCGCCCAGGGACGATGAGCAGTTCTTC; J: TRBJ2-1; size: few; V: TRBV7-2; D: .
CDR3: CASSQGLAGTDTQYF; DNA: TGCGCCAGCAGCCAAGGACTAGCGGGCACAGATACGCAGTATTTT; J: TRBJ2-3; size: .; V: TRBV4-1; D: TRBD2
CDR3: CASSVASGTLPGELFF; DNA: TGTGCCAGCAGCGTAGCCAGCGGGACGTTACCCGGGGAGCTGTTTTTT; J: TRBJ2-2; size: .; V: TRBV9; D: TRBD2
CDR3: CASSPRVAGGYTDTQYF; DNA: TGCGCCAGCAGCCCGAGGGTAGCGGGAGGCTACACAGATACGCAGTATTTT; J: TRBJ2-3; size: .; V: TRBV5-1; D: TRBD2
CDR3: CASSLYRVAETQYF; DNA: TGTGCCAGCAGCCTTTACAGGGTCGCGGAGACCCAGTACTTC; J: TRBJ2-5; size: few; V: TRBV7-2; D: .
CDR3: CASSLTRDTYEQYF; DNA: TGTGCCAGCAGCTTAACCCGGGACACCTACGAGCAGTACTTC; J: TRBJ2-7; size: .; V: TRBV7-9; D: .
CDR3: CASSITGNAGGEQFF; DNA: TGTGCCAGCAGTATTACAGGTAATGCAGGTGGTGAGCAGTTCTTC; J: TRBJ2-1; size: .; V: TRBV6-1; D: .
CDR3: CASSLGLADSGGADTQYF; DNA: TGTGCCAGCAGTTTAGGTCTAGCGGATTCGGGAGGGGCAGATACGCAGTATTTT; J: TRBJ2-3; size: .; V: TRBV28; D: TRBD2
CDR3: CSGWAQNSGANVLTF; DNA: TGCAGCGGTTGGGCACAGAACTCTGGGGCCAACGTCCTGACTTTC; J: TRBJ2-6; size: few; V: TRBV29-1; D: .
CDR3: CAWSGSAGASGNTIYF; DNA: TGTGCCTGGAGTGGGTCTGCCGGGGCATCTGGAAACACCATATATTTT; J: TRBJ1-3; size: .; V: TRBV30; D: .
CDR3: CASRSGGKSEQYF; DNA: TGTGCCAGCAGGTCAGGAGGTAAGAGCGAGCAGTACTTC; J: TRBJ2-7; size: .; V: TRBV6-5; D: .
CDR3: CASSPYEGAKGYTF; DNA: TGTGCCAGCAGCCCCTATGAGGGGGCGAAAGGCTACACCTTC; J: TRBJ1-2; size: .; V: TRBV7-8; D: TRBD1
CDR3: CASSPGLRLDTQYF; DNA: TGCGCCAGCAGCCCAGGGCTTAGGTTAGATACGCAGTATTTT; J: TRBJ2-3; size: once; V: TRBV5-1; D: .